This TCR beta chain stems from a study of molecular identifiers for immune sequencing clone quantification. General study findings and limits: Even with 1 million or so naive cells present, spiked Jurkat TCR RNA from one cell was reportedly detectable. In cases of identical TCR molecules sharing a barcode, highly expanded clone sizes could be underestimated.

As regards this clonotype: Its antigen is unknown.

Library preparation followed earlier protocols using designated TCR primers. TCRdb called the PCR reads again in MiXCR, with one record for every CDR3 protein. This sample has about 100,000 distinct CDR3 sequences, with 36% found just once. Germline V gives CDR1 SQVTM, CDR2 ANQGSEA. V dropped 3 bases and J dropped 3; count of bases not matched to a gene: 7. The CDR3 covers 15 residues. Isolation of naive CD8 T cells was achieved by sorting on a CD8+CD4-CCR7+CD45RA+ phenotype. The source of this sequence is a human donor in good health. Some libraries in this study had Jurkat cell RNA spiked in. This chain joins TRBV29-1 and TRBJ2-1; TRBD2 matches at 8 bases. Specimen: naive CD8+ T cells from blood, with Jurkat cell RNA spiked in. Subset given: FACS-sorted CD8+CD4-CCR7+CD45RA+ naive T cells. CDR3 sequence: CSVEFNSGNYNEQFF. The CDR3 nucleotides read TGCAGCGTTGAGTTTAATAGCGGGAACTACAATGAGCAGTTCTTC.